The 9 T cell receptor beta chains below were found in one sample sequenced in a study of T cells in Graves' hyperthyroidism and ophthalmopathy. RNA transcripts were the template for amplifying TCR beta CDR3 regions. First-round RT-PCR of the TCR CDR3 relied on the HTBI primer set. Each CDR3 protein is one row after TCRdb ran MiXCR on the multiplex PCR reads. The profile covers about 690,000 distinct CDR3 sequences, with around 16% appearing a single time and around 15% taken by the ten largest. The sequencing input was blood. These receptors all come from a man aged 50 to 59 with Graves' hyperthyroidism.

This clonotype was counted only a few times. This chain connects TRBV12-3 or TRBV12-4 to TRBJ2-5, with 8 bases that match TRBD2. Germline trimming cut 2 bases from V and 1 base from J; bases unmatched to any gene: 9. The CDR3 extends over 17 amino acids. CDR3 amino acids: CASSLSAGGPIQETQYF. For the CDR3, the DNA is TGTGCCAGCAGTTTATCCGCGGGAGGCCCGATCCAAGAGACCCAGTACTTC.

This clonotype was observed a handful of times. The V and J genes are TRBV5-1 and TRBJ1-4; D is possibly TRBD1 (5 bases). CDR1 is SGHRS and CDR2 is YFSETQ in the germline V gene. CDR3 size: 17 residues. Trimming shortened V by 5 bases and J by 1 base, and 18 bases separated the two germline ends. CDR3 bases: TGCGCCAGCAGGACTTCCCAGGGTACGGGAACTAATGAAAAACTGTTTTTT. Protein: CASRTSQGTGTNEKLFF.

The V call is TRBV28, the J call TRBJ2-7, with D uncertain. V was pared by 2 bases and J by 4 bases, with 12 bases between. Germline CDR1 and CDR2: MDHEN and SYDVKM. The CDR3 contains 14 residues. CDR3 loop: CASSLKAERYEQYF. As DNA, the CDR3 is TGTGCCAGCAGTTTAAAGGCGGAGCGATACGAGCAGTACTTC.

This sequence joins TRBV30 and TRBJ1-6; 11 bases are a match to TRBD1. CDR3 length: 16 residues. The V segment lost 2 bases and the J segment 8 bases; nucleotides outside the gene matches: 8. Germline V lookup: CDR1 GTSNPN, CDR2 SVGIG (reference sequence). CDR3 DNA sequence: TGTGCCTGGAGTTCCCGGACAGGGGGCTTAGATTCACCCCTCCACTTT. Protein sequence: CAWSSRTGGLDSPLHF.

This clonotype was detected ten times or more. The V and J genes are TRBV30 and TRBJ2-7; perhaps TRBD2 as D (6 bases). Germline assignment: CDR1 GTSNPN and CDR2 SVGIG (reference sequence). The CDR3 loop spans 14 amino acids. The ends were cut back, 0 bases at V and 3 bases at J, with 12 bases in the middle. The CDR3 is CAWSVASVYYEQYF. The DNA of the CDR3 is TGTGCCTGGAGTGTGGCTAGCGTTTACTACGAGCAGTACTTC.

At least ten counts were recorded for this clonotype. The chain recombines TRBV2 with TRBJ2-2, with D possibly being TRBD1 or TRBD2 (5 bases each). Germline-derived CDR1 and CDR2 are SNHLY and FYNNEI. The CDR3 contains 12 residues. Trimming stripped 7 bases from V and 5 bases from J, with 8 bases between. The CDR3 nucleotides read TGTGCCAGCACCGGGGCGACCGGGGAGCTGTTTTTT. This sequence encodes CASTGATGELFF.

In its sample, this clonotype was seen many times. The chain uses TRBV7-3 and TRBJ1-1, with D hard to call. Germline V CDR1 and CDR2: SGHTA, FQGTGA. CDR3 length: 13 residues. V lost 2 bases and J lost 8, with 12 bases in between. CDR3 coding DNA: TGTGCCAGCAGCTTAGAAAGGGAATCCGAAGCTTTCTTT. It codes for CASSLERESEAFF. The full variable domain, rest sourced from reference TRBV7-3 and TRBJ1-1, is GAGVSQTPSNKVTEKGKYVELRCDPISGHTALYWYRQSLGQGPEFLIYFQGTGAADDSGLPNDRFFAVRPEGSVSTLKIQRTERGDSAVYLCASSLERESEAFFGQGTRLTVV.

There are a few counts of this clonotype. The chain employs TRBV28 and TRBJ1-2; 8 nucleotides match TRBD1. The V gene end was trimmed by 5 bases and the J gene end by 12 bases; junction bases not matched to a gene: 8. The CDR3 has 12 amino acids. CDR1 and CDR2 from the germline V gene are MDHEN and SYDVKM. As DNA, the CDR3 is TGTGCCAGCAGTCCCACGGACAGGGACCACACCTTC. Translation: CASSPTDRDHTF.

This clonotype was recorded at least ten times. The rearrangement links TRBV5-1 to TRBJ1-1; no definite D call. From germline, CDR1 is SGHRS and CDR2 YFSETQ. This CDR3 spans 13 amino acids. Trimming pared 2 bases from V and 4 bases from J, leaving 9 bases between. The CDR3, as DNA: TGCGCCAGCAGCTTTGGAGTCGTCACTGAAGCTTTCTTT. It specifies CASSFGVVTEAFF.